This T cell receptor (beta chain) was documented in a study of pediatric ulcerative colitis. At the level of the study: Fewer than 10 patients showed pancolitis and two showed left-sided colitis. Study results and limitations: Acute severe colitis showed lower rectal diversity from clonal expansions.

V was trimmed by 3 bases and J by 0 bases, leaving 9 bases between them. The CDR3 is made up of 14 amino acids. CDR1 SQVTM and CDR2 ANQGSEA come from the germline V gene. This was a survey-level run. Clones were read by immunoSEQ multiplex PCR, and TCRdb kept only the in-frame ones, dropping some. This sample yields about 64,000 clones, of which 77% are seen a single time; around 4.9% belongs to the top ten. Worth noting for this clone: Its antigen is as yet unknown.

What was sequenced was blood. The TCR was taken from a boy aged 5-17 years with moderate ulcerative colitis. The J gene is TRBJ1-3, the V gene TRBV29-1, with D tentatively TRBD1 (5 bases). CDR3 residues: CSVDLGTSGNTIYF. The CDR3 DNA sequence: TGCAGCGTTGATCTTGGGACCTCTGGAAACACCATATATTTT. The whole variable domain, remainder taken from reference TRBV29-1 and TRBJ1-3, is SAVISQKPSRDICQRGTSLTIQCQVDSQVTMMFWYRQQPGQSLTLIATANQGSEATYESGFVIDKFPISRPNLTFSTLTVSNMSPEDSSIYLCSVDLGTSGNTIYFGEGSWLTVV.